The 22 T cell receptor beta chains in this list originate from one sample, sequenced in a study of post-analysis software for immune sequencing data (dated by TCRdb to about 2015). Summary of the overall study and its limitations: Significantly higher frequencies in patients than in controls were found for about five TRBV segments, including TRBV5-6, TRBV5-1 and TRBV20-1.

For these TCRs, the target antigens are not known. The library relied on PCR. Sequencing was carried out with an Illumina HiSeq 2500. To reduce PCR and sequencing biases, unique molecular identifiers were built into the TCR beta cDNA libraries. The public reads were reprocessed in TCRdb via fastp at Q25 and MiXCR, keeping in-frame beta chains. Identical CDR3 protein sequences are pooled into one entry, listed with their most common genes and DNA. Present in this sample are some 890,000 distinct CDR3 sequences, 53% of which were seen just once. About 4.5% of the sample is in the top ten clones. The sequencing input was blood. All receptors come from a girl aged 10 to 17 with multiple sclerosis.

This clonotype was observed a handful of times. The CDR3 DNA follows: TGCAGCGTTGTGGTGCGAGGGGACGAGCAGTACTTC. Protein sequence: CSVVVRGDEQYF. The chain uses TRBV29-1 and TRBJ2-5, with D perhaps matching TRBD1 or TRBD2 (5 bases each). The J call may be wrong; the DNA end is better matched by TRBJ2-7. Germline CDR1 SQVTM, CDR2 ANQGSEA. This CDR3 is built from 12 residues.

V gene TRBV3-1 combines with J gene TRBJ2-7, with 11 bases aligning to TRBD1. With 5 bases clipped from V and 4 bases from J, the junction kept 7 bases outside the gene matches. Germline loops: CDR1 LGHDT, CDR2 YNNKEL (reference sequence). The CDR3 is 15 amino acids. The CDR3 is CASSFRTGGEYEQYF. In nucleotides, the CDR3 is TGTGCCAGCAGCTTCCGGACAGGGGGCGAGTACGAGCAGTACTTC.

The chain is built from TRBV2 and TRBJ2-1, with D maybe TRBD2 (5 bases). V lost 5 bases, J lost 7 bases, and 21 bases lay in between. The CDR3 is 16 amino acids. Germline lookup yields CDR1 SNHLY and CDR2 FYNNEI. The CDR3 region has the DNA TGTGCCAGCAGTACCCAGAGGACTCTATCCCTGAATGAGCAGTTCTTC. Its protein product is CASSTQRTLSLNEQFF.

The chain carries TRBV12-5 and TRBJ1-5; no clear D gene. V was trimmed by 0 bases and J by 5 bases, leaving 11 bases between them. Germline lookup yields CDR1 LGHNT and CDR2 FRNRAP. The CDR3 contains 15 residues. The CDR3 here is CASGLVAAGDQPQHF. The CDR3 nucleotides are TGTGCTAGTGGTTTGGTAGCGGCAGGTGATCAGCCCCAGCATTTT.

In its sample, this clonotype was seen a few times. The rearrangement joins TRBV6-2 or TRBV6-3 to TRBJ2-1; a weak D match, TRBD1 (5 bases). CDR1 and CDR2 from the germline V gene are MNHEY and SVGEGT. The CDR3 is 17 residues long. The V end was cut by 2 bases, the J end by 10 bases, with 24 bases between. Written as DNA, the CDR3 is TGTGCCAGCAGTTACGGCGCTCTAGGGGTTCGGTCTAGGGAGCAGTTCTTC. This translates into CASSYGALGVRSREQFF.

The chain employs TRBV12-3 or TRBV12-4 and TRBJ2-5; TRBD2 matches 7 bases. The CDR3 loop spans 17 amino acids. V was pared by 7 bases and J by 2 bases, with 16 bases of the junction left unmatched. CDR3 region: CASTLRLARSFQETQYF. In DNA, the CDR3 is TGTGCCAGCACCCTGCGACTAGCTAGATCCTTTCAAGAGACCCAGTACTTC.

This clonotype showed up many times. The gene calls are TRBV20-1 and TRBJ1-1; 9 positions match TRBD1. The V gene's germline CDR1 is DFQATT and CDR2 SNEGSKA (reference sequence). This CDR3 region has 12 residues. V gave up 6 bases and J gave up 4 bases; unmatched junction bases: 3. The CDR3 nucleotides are TGCAGTGCCAGACAGGGGGGCACTGAAGCTTTCTTT. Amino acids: CSARQGGTEAFF.

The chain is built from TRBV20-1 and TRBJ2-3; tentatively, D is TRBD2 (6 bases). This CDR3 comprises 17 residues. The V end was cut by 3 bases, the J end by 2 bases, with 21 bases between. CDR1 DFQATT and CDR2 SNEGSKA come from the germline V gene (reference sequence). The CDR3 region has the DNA TGCAGTGCTAGGCCCCTGACGCAGCGGGCCTTCACAGATACGCAGTATTTT. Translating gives CSARPLTQRAFTDTQYF.

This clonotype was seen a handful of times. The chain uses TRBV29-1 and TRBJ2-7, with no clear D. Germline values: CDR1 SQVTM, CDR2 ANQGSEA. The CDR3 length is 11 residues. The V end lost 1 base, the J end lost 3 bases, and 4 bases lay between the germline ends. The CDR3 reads CSVEVNYEQYF. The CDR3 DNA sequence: TGCAGCGTTGAAGTTAACTACGAGCAGTACTTC.

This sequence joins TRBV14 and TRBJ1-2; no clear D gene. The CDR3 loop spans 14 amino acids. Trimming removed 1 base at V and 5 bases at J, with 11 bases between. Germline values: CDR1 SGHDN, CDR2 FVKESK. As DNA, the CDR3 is TGTGCCAGCAGCCAAGTTGGCAGACCATATGGCTACACCTTC. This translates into CASSQVGRPYGYTF.

The CDR3 nucleotides read TGCAGCGTTGAAGGGTCAGTGACCGGGGAGCTGTTTTTT. This gives the protein CSVEGSVTGELFF. The chain carries TRBV29-1 and TRBJ2-2; D is unclear. This CDR3 contains 13 residues. Germline V gives CDR1 SQVTM, CDR2 ANQGSEA. Trimming removed 1 base at V and 5 bases at J, with 8 bases between.

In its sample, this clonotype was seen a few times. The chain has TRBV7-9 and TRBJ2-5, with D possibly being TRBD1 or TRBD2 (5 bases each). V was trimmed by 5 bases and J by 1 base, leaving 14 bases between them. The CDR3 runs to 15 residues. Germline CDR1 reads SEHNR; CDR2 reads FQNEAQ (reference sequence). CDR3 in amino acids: CASSPPSGTQETQYF. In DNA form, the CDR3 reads TGTGCCAGCAGCCCCCCTTCCGGGACCCAAGAGACCCAGTACTTC.

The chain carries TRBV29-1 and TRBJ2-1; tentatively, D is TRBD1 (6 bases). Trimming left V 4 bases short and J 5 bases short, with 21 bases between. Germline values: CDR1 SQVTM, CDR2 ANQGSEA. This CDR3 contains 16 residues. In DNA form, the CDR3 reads TGCAGCGTTGGGGACCGACAGGCGGTCCCCCACAATGAGCAGTTCTTC. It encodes CSVGDRQAVPHNEQFF.

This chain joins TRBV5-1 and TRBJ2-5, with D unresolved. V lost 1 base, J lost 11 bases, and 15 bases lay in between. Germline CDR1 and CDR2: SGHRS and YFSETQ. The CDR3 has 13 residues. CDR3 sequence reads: CASSLSEVGGQYF. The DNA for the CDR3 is TGCGCCAGCAGCTTGTCAGAGGTCGGTGGGCAGTACTTC.

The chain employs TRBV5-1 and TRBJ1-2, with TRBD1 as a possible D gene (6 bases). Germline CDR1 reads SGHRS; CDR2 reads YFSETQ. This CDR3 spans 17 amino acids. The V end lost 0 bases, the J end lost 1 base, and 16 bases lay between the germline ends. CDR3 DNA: TGCGCCAGCAGCTTGGACAGGGTAAAGGCTGGTAACTATGGCTACACCTTC. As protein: CASSLDRVKAGNYGYTF.

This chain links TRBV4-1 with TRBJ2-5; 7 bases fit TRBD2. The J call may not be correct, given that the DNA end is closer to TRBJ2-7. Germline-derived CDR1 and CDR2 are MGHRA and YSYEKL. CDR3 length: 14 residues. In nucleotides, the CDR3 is TGCGCCAGCAGCCCTCCCGGGACTATTTACGAGCAGTACTTC. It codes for CASSPPGTIYEQYF.

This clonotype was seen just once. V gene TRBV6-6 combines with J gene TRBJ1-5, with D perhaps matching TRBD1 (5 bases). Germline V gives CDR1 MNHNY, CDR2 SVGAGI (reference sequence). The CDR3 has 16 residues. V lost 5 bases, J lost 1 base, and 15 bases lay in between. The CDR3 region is CASSQGREGSNQPQHF. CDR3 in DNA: TGTGCCAGCAGTCAGGGCAGGGAAGGGAGCAATCAGCCCCAGCATTTT.

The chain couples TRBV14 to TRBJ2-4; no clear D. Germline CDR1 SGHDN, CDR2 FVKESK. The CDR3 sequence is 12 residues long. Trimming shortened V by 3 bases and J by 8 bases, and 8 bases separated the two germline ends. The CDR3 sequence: CASSQSSDIQYF. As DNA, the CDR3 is TGTGCCAGCAGCCAGTCCTCGGACATTCAGTACTTC. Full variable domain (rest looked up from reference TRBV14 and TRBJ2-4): EAGVTQFPSHSVIEKGQTVTLRCDPISGHDNLYWYRRVMGKEIKFLLHFVKESKQDESGMPNNRFLAERTGGTYSTLKVQPAELEDSGVYFCASSQSSDIQYFGAGTRLSVL.

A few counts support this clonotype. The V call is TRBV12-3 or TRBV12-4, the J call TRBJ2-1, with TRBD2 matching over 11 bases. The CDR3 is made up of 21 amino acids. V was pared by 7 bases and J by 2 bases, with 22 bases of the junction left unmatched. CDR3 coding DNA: TGTGCCAGCACCCTAAGGGGGGTAGCGGGAGGGATCGTTCTAACCTACAATGAGCAGTTCTTC. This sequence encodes CASTLRGVAGGIVLTYNEQFF.

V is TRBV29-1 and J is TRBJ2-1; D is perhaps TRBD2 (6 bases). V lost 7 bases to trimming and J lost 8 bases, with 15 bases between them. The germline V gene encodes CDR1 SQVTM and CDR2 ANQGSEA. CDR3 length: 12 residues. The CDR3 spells CSATSLLDEQFF. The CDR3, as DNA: TGCAGCGCGACTAGTTTGTTGGATGAGCAGTTCTTC.

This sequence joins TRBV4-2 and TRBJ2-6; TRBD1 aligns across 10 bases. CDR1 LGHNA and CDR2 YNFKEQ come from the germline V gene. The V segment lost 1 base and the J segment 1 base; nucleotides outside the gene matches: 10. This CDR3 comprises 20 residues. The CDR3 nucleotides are TGTGCCAGCAGCCAAGGTGTGAGGGGACAGGGGTTGTCTGGGGCCAACGTCCTGACTTTC. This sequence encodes CASSQGVRGQGLSGANVLTF.

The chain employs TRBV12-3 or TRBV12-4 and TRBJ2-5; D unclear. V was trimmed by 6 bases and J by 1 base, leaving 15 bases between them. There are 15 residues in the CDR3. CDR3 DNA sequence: TGTGCCAGCAGAGAGTTTCGAACTACCCAAGAGACCCAGTACTTC. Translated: CASREFRTTQETQYF.